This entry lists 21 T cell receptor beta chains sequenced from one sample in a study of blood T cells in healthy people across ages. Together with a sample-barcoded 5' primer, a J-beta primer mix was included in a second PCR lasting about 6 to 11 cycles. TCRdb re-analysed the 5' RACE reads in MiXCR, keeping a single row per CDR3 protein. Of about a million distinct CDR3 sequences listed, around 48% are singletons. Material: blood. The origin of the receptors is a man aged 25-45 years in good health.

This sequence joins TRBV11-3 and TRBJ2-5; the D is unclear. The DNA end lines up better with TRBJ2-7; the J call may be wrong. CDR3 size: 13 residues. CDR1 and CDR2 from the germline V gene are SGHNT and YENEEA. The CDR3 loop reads CASSLGALHEQYF. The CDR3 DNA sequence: TGTGCCAGCAGCTTAGGGGCTTTACACGAGCAGTACTTC.

The CDR3 coding sequence is TGTGCCAGCGGGGGGGCAGAAAATCAGCCCCAGCATTTT. Amino acid sequence: CASGGAENQPQHF. V and J are TRBV3-1 and TRBJ1-5, with D possibly matching TRBD1 (6 bases). Per the germline V gene, CDR1 is LGHDT and CDR2 is YNNKEL (reference sequence). The V gene lost 8 bases and the J gene lost 4 bases, with 12 bases spanning the gap. This CDR3 comprises 13 residues.

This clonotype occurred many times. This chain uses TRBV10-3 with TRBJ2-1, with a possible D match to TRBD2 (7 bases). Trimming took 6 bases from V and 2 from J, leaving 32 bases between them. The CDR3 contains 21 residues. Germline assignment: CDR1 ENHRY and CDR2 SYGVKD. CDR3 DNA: TGTGCCATCAGAGGGGGGGCCAAGTACCGAGCGAGCGGGGATCCCTACAATGAGCAGTTCTTC. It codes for CAIRGGAKYRASGDPYNEQFF.

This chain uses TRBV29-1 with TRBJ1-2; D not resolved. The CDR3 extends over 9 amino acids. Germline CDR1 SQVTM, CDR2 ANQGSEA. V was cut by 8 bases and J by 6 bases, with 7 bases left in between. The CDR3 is CSFSDGYTF. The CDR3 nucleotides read TGCAGCTTCAGTGATGGCTACACCTTC.

CDR3 protein: CASSLADFTDTQYF. The CDR3 DNA follows: TGTGCCAGCAGCTTAGCAGACTTCACAGATACGCAGTATTTT. The chain links TRBV7-2 to TRBJ2-3; D uncertain. The V gene lost 0 bases and the J gene lost 2 bases, with 6 bases spanning the gap. The CDR3 has 14 amino acids. CDR1 and CDR2 (germline): SGHTA, FQGNSA. Together with reference TRBV7-2 and TRBJ2-3, the CDR3 gives the full variable domain: GAGVSQSPSNKVTEKGKDVELRCDPISGHTALYWYRQSLGQGLEFLIYFQGNSAPDKSGLPSDRFSAERTGGSVSTLTIQRTQQEDSAVYLCASSLADFTDTQYFGPGTRLTVL.

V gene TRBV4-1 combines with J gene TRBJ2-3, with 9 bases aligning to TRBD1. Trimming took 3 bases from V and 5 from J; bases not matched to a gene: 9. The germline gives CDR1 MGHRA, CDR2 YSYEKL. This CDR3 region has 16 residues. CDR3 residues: CASSQIGTGREDTQYF. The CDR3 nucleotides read TGCGCCAGCAGCCAGATAGGGACAGGGCGGGAAGATACGCAGTATTTT.

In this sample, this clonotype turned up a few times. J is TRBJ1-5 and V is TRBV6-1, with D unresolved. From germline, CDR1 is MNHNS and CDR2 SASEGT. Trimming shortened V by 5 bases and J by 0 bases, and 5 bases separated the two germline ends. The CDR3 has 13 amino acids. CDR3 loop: CASSPVSNQPQHF. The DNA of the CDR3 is TGTGCCAGCAGTCCAGTTAGCAATCAGCCCCAGCATTTT.

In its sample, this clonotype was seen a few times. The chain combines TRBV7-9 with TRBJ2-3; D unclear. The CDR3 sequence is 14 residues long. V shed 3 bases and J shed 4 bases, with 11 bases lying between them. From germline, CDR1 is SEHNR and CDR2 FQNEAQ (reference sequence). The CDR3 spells CASSFGPDADTQYF. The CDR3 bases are TGTGCCAGCAGCTTTGGACCCGACGCAGATACGCAGTATTTT.

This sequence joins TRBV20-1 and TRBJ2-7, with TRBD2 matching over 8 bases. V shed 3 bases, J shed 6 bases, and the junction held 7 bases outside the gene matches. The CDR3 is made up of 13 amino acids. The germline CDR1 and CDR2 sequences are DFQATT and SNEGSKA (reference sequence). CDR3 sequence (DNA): TGCAGTGCTAGCAGGGACGGGGGGGTCGAGCAGTACTTC. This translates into CSASRDGGVEQYF.

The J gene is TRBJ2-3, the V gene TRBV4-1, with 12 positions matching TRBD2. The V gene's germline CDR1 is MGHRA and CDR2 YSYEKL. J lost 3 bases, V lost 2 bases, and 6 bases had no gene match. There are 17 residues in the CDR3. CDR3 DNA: TGCGCCAGCAGCCAACTAGCGGGGGGGCCGGGTACAGATACGCAGTATTTT. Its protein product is CASSQLAGGPGTDTQYF.

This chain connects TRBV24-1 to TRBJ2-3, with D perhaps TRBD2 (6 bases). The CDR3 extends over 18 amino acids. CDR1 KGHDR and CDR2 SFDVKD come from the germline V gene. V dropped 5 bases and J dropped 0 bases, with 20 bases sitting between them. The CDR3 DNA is TGTGCCACCAGTGGCTACAACGGGGGAGCAACTAGCACAGATACGCAGTATTTT. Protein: CATSGYNGGATSTDTQYF.

CDR3 in amino acids: CASSAQTSRYEQYF. In DNA form, the CDR3 reads TGTGCCAGCAGCGCACAGACTAGCCGCTACGAGCAGTACTTC. The chain is built from TRBV13 and TRBJ2-7, with TRBD2 matching over 7 bases. The CDR3 is made up of 14 amino acids. After removal of 5 bases from V and 3 bases from J, the junction contained 7 bases not matched to a gene. CDR1 and CDR2 (germline): PRHDT, FYEKMQ (reference sequence). The variable domain in full, with the rest retrieved from reference TRBV13 and TRBJ2-7, is AAGVIQSPRHLIKEKRETATLKCYPIPRHDTVYWYQQGPGQDPQFLISFYEKMQSDKGSIPDRFSAQQFSDYHSELNMSSLELGDSALYFCASSAQTSRYEQYFGPGTRLTVT.

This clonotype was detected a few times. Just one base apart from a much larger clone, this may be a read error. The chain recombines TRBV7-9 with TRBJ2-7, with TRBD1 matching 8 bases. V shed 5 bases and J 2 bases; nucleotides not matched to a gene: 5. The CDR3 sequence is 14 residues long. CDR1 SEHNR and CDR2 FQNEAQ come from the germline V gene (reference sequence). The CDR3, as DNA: TGTGCCAGCAGCCGTGGGACAGGAGCCTACGAGCAGTACTTC. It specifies CASSRGTGAYEQYF. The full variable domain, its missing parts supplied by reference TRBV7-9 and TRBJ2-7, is DTGVSQNPRHKITKRGQNVTFRCDPISEHNRLYWYRQTLGQGPEFLTYFQNEAQLEKSRLLSDRFSAERPKGSFSTLEIQRTEQGDSAMYLCASSRGTGAYEQYFGPGTRLTVT.

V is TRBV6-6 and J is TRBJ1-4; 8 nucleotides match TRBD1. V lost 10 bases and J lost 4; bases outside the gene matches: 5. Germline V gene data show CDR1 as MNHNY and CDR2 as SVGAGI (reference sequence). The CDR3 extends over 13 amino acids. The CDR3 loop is CATRTGSNEKLFF. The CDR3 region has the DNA TGTGCCACCCGGACAGGGAGTAATGAAAAACTGTTTTTT.

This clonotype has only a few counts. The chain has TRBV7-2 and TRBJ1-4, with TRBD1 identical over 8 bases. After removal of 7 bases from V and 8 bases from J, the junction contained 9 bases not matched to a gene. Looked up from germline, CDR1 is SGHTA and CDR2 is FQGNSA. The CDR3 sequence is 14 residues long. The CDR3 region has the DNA TGTGCCAGCACCACCAGGGGGCTTGGCGAAAAACTGTTTTTT. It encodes CASTTRGLGEKLFF.

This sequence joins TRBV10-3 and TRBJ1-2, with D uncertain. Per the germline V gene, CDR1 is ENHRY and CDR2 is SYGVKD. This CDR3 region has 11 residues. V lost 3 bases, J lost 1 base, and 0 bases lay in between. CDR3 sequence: CAISDNYGYTF. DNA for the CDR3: TGTGCCATCAGTGATAACTATGGCTACACCTTC.

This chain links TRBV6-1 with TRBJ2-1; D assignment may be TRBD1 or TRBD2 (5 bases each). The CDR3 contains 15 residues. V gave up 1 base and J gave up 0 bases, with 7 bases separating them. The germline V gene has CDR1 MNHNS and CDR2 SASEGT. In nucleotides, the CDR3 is TGTGCCAGCAGTGAAGGGGGGAGCTCCTACAATGAGCAGTTCTTC. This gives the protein CASSEGGSSYNEQFF.

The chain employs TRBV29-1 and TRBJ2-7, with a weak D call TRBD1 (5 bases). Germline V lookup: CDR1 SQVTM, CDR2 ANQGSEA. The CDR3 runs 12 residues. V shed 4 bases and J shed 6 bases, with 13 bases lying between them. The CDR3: CSVGSRASEQYF. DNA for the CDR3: TGCAGCGTTGGGTCCAGGGCGAGCGAGCAGTACTTC.

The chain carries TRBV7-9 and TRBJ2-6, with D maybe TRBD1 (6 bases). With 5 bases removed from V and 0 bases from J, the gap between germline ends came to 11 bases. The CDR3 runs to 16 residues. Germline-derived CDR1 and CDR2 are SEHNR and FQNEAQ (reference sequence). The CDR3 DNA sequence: TGTGCCAGCAGCGAAACAGGGCTCTCTGGGGCCAACGTCCTGACTTTC. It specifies CASSETGLSGANVLTF.

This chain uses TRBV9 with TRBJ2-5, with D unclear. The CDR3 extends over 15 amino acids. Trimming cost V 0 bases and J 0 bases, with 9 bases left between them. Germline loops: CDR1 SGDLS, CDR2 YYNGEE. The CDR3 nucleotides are TGTGCCAGCAGCGTAGCATGGGTGGACCAAGAGACCCAGTACTTC. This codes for CASSVAWVDQETQYF.

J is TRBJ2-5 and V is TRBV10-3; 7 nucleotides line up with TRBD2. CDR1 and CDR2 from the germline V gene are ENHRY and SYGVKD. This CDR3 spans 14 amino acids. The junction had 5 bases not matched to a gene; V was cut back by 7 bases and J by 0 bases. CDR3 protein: CAITLAEHQETQYF. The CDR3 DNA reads TGTGCCATCACCCTAGCGGAGCACCAAGAGACCCAGTACTTC.